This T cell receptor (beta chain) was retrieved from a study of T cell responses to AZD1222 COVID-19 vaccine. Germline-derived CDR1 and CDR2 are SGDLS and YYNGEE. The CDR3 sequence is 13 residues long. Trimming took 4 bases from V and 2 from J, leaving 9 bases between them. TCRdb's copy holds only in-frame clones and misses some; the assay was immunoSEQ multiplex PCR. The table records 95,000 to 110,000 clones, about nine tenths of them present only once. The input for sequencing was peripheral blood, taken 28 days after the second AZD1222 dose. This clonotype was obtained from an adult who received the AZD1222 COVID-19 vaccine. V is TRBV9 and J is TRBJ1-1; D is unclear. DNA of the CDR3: TGTGCCAGCAGCCCTGACGGAAACACTGAAGCTTTCTTT. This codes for CASSPDGNTEAFF.